Below are 22 T cell receptor beta chains sequenced from a single sample in a study of T-cell memory formation after mild COVID-19. TCRdb re-derived calls from the 5' RACE reads in MiXCR, one entry per CDR3 protein. The sample carries 470,000 or so distinct CDR3 sequences, about 23% recorded once. Sequencing was performed on PBMCs or a T cell subset sorted from them (not recorded which). The receptor set was obtained from an adult woman who had mild COVID-19 (a few samples of this study predate the infection). Cell type and time point are not known.

The J gene is TRBJ2-7, the V gene TRBV28; D not certain. The CDR3 extends over 14 amino acids. Germline CDR1 is MDHEN and CDR2 is SYDVKM. The V and J ends lost 5 bases and 2 bases respectively, with 13 bases between them. This CDR3 is CASSPPDLTYEQYF. The CDR3 DNA reads TGTGCCAGCAGTCCCCCAGACCTAACCTACGAGCAGTACTTC.

This chain uses TRBV13 with TRBJ2-5, with TRBD2 matching over 11 bases. J gave up 4 bases and V 1 base, and 5 bases lay outside the gene matches. The CDR3 has 16 residues. Germline CDR1 and CDR2: PRHDT and FYEKMQ (reference sequence). The CDR3 here is CASSLVLAGGGETQYF. The CDR3 DNA reads TGTGCCAGCAGCTTAGTCCTAGCGGGGGGAGGAGAGACCCAGTACTTC.

This clonotype was observed a few times. This sequence joins TRBV7-2 and TRBJ1-1, with D unresolved. This CDR3 comprises 13 residues. Trimming shortened V by 5 bases and J by 7 bases, and 14 bases separated the two germline ends. In germline, CDR1 is SGHTA, CDR2 FQGNSA. In DNA form, the CDR3 reads TGTGCCAGCAGCCCCAATGGCGTTAATGAAGCTTTCTTT. It is translated as CASSPNGVNEAFF.

The rearrangement joins TRBV4-3 to TRBJ2-7, with 7 bases fitting TRBD2. CDR1 is LGHNA and CDR2 is YSLEER in the germline V gene. V lost 0 bases, J lost 5 bases, and 10 bases stayed unmatched. The CDR3 sequence is 16 residues long. In nucleotides, the CDR3 is TGCGCCAGCAGCCAAGATGGAGCAGCGGGATGGGACGAGCAGTACTTC. Encoded protein: CASSQDGAAGWDEQYF.

This rearrangement joins TRBV30 to TRBJ2-7, with 9 bases fitting TRBD1. This CDR3 comprises 14 residues. Unmatched junction bases numbered 3, after V lost 2 bases and J lost 1 base. CDR1 and CDR2 from the germline V gene are GTSNPN and SVGIG (reference sequence). CDR3 region: CAWSLTGGSYEQYF. In nucleotides, the CDR3 is TGTGCCTGGAGTTTGACAGGGGGTTCCTACGAGCAGTACTTC.

In this sample, this clonotype turned up many times. The chain couples TRBV5-5 to TRBJ2-2; the match to TRBD1 covers 7 bases. CDR3 length: 15 amino acids. Trimming cost V 4 bases and J 4 bases; bases outside gene matches: 7. Germline CDR1 SGHKS, CDR2 YYEKEE (reference sequence). CDR3 sequence reads: CASSIRDSLTGELFF. As DNA, the CDR3 is TGTGCCAGCAGCATCCGGGACAGCCTCACCGGGGAGCTGTTTTTT. Together with reference TRBV5-5 and TRBJ2-2, the CDR3 gives the full variable domain: DAGVTQSPTHLIKTRGQQVTLRCSPISGHKSVSWYQQVLGQGPQFIFQYYEKEERGRGNFPDRFSARQFPNYSSELNVNALLLGDSALYLCASSIRDSLTGELFFGEGSRLTVL.

On this clonotype: This may come from a read error, since a much larger clone is one base off. This chain links TRBV12-3 or TRBV12-4 with TRBJ2-7, with 9 nucleotides matching TRBD1. With V trimmed by 9 bases and J by 3 bases, 9 bases remained unmatched. CDR3 length: 14 amino acids. In DNA form, the CDR3 reads TGTGCCAGTGGAATCGGGACAGGGCTCTACGAGCAGTACTTC. As protein: CASGIGTGLYEQYF.

CDR3 sequence reads: CASSLLKGQGGGNTEAFF. The CDR3 coding sequence is TGTGCCAGCAGCTTACTGAAAGGGCAGGGCGGGGGGAACACTGAAGCTTTCTTT. The V gene is TRBV7-9, the J gene TRBJ1-1; tentatively, D is TRBD1 (5 bases). Germline values: CDR1 SEHNR, CDR2 FQNEAQ (reference sequence). The V gene lost 2 bases and the J gene lost 1 base, with 20 bases spanning the gap. CDR3 length: 18 residues.

This clonotype was recorded a few times. The chain combines TRBV10-3 with TRBJ2-3; 9 bases are shared with TRBD1. CDR3 length: 15 amino acids. V gave up 3 bases and J gave up 4 bases; unmatched junction bases: 5. Germline-derived CDR1 and CDR2 are ENHRY and SYGVKD. The CDR3 region has the DNA TGTGCCATCAGTGATTCGGGACAGGGATCAGATACGCAGTATTTT. This codes for CAISDSGQGSDTQYF.

The rearrangement uses TRBV19 and TRBJ1-1; TRBD1 might be the D (6 bases). The length of the CDR3 is 15 residues. CDR1 LNHDA and CDR2 SQIVND come from the germline V gene (reference sequence). The ends were cut back, 5 bases at V and 0 bases at J, with 13 bases in the middle. The CDR3 is CASSLTGLLNTEAFF. The CDR3 nucleotides are TGTGCCAGTAGTCTAACAGGGCTACTGAACACTGAAGCTTTCTTT.

V and J are TRBV7-9 and TRBJ1-5; no definite D call. Looked up from germline, CDR1 is SEHNR and CDR2 is FQNEAQ (reference sequence). The V gene lost 5 bases and the J gene lost 5 bases, with 10 bases spanning the gap. The CDR3 sequence is 13 residues long. CDR3 coding DNA: TGTGCCAGCAGCCCTGGATGGGATCAGCCCCAGCATTTT. Its translation: CASSPGWDQPQHF.

This chain connects TRBV11-2 to TRBJ2-3; 10 positions match TRBD2. This CDR3 region has 20 residues. Per germline, CDR1 SGHAT and CDR2 FQNNGV. Losses at the gene ends were 4 bases for V and 1 base for J; bases not matched to a gene: 17. The CDR3 nucleotides read TGTGCCAGCAGCTCGCCCTCAGACAGACCCGGGACTAGCGGCACAGATACGCAGTATTTT. Translating it yields CASSSPSDRPGTSGTDTQYF.

The V and J genes are TRBV7-2 and TRBJ1-4, with TRBD1 identical over 7 bases. This CDR3 has 14 amino acids. The ends lost 5 bases at V and 11 bases at J; junction bases unmatched: 11. Germline CDR1 and CDR2: SGHTA and FQGNSA. In DNA, the CDR3 is TGTGCCAGCAGCCCACCGGGACAGCAAAGCAAACTGTTTTTT. This sequence encodes CASSPPGQQSKLFF. The complete variable domain, with remaining parts taken from reference TRBV7-2 and TRBJ1-4, reads GAGVSQSPSNKVTEKGKDVELRCDPISGHTALYWYRQSLGQGLEFLIYFQGNSAPDKSGLPSDRFSAERTGGSVSTLTIQRTQQEDSAVYLCASSPPGQQSKLFFGSGTQLSVL.

V gene TRBV5-1 combines with J gene TRBJ1-2; 7 nucleotides line up with TRBD1. The CDR3 runs 12 residues. J lost 9 bases, V lost 2 bases, and 4 bases had no gene match. Germline V lookup: CDR1 SGHRS, CDR2 YFSETQ. CDR3 amino acids: CASSLEGASYTF. The CDR3 coding sequence is TGCGCCAGCAGCTTAGAGGGGGCGAGCTACACCTTC.

This sequence joins TRBV7-9 and TRBJ2-7; D call uncertain. CDR3 length: 12 amino acids. Trimming removed 5 bases from V and 2 bases from J, with 7 bases in between. Germline V CDR1 and CDR2: SEHNR, FQNEAQ (reference sequence). Written as DNA, the CDR3 is TGTGCCAGCAGCGGTCCAACCTACGAGCAGTACTTC. Amino acid sequence: CASSGPTYEQYF. The entire variable domain, with the rest obtained from reference TRBV7-9 and TRBJ2-7, is as follows: DTGVSQNPRHKITKRGQNVTFRCDPISEHNRLYWYRQTLGQGPEFLTYFQNEAQLEKSRLLSDRFSAERPKGSFSTLEIQRTEQGDSAMYLCASSGPTYEQYFGPGTRLTVT.

The chain joins TRBV7-2 to TRBJ1-4; D is undetermined. The CDR3 consists of 12 residues. V lost 2 bases and J lost 8, with 6 bases in between. In germline, CDR1 is SGHTA, CDR2 FQGNSA. The CDR3 region has the DNA TGTGCCAGCAGCTTATTCCGGGAAAAACTGTTTTTT. This codes for CASSLFREKLFF.

The rearrangement uses TRBV20-1 and TRBJ2-3, with D possibly TRBD2 on 6 matching bases. Trimming removed 3 bases from V and 1 base from J, with 17 bases in between. CDR3 length: 16 residues. Per germline, CDR1 DFQATT and CDR2 SNEGSKA (reference sequence). CDR3 DNA: TGCAGTGCTAGTTCGCCGTGGGCTAGCGGCACAGATACGCAGTATTTT. It yields the protein CSASSPWASGTDTQYF.

This sequence joins TRBV29-1 and TRBJ2-1; TRBD1 matches at 8 bases. J was trimmed by 9 bases and V by 5 bases; bases with no gene match: 3. Germline lookup yields CDR1 SQVTM and CDR2 ANQGSEA. This CDR3 comprises 11 residues. The CDR3: CSVQGAGEQFF. The CDR3 nucleotides are TGCAGCGTTCAGGGGGCAGGTGAGCAGTTCTTC.

This clonotype was counted only a few times. The chain uses TRBV7-9 and TRBJ2-2, with a possible D match to TRBD1 (6 bases). Trimming removed 1 base at V and 3 bases at J, with 15 bases between. CDR3 length: 17 amino acids. From germline, CDR1 is SEHNR and CDR2 FQNEAQ (reference sequence). The CDR3: CASSLEWSTGYTGELFF. The CDR3, as DNA: TGTGCCAGCAGCTTAGAGTGGTCTACAGGGTACACCGGGGAGCTGTTTTTT.

This chain links TRBV3-1 with TRBJ2-1; 9 nucleotides line up with TRBD1. From germline, CDR1 is LGHDT and CDR2 YNNKEL (reference sequence). V was pared by 6 bases and J by 12 bases, with 9 bases of the junction left unmatched. This CDR3 has 13 residues. CDR3 coding DNA: TGTGCCAGCAGTTCGGGACAGGGCTATCGGCAGTTCTTC. Its protein is CASSSGQGYRQFF.

The CDR3 spells CASNQDPNTEAFF. DNA for the CDR3: TGTGCCAGCAACCAAGACCCGAACACTGAAGCTTTCTTT. This rearrangement joins TRBV6-5 to TRBJ1-1; D gene uncertain. Germline CDR1 MNHEY, CDR2 SVGAGI. The V and J ends lost 7 bases and 1 base respectively, with 10 bases between them. The CDR3 runs to 13 residues.

This clonotype showed up just a few times. This chain links TRBV24-1 with TRBJ2-1; TRBD2 matches at 9 bases. The V gene end was trimmed by 6 bases and the J gene end by 7 bases; junction bases not matched to a gene: 6. The germline gives CDR1 KGHDR, CDR2 SFDVKD. The length of the CDR3 is 14 residues. The CDR3 coding sequence is TGTGCCACCAGTTTAGCGGGAGTGTTTAATGAGCAGTTCTTC. It yields the protein CATSLAGVFNEQFF.